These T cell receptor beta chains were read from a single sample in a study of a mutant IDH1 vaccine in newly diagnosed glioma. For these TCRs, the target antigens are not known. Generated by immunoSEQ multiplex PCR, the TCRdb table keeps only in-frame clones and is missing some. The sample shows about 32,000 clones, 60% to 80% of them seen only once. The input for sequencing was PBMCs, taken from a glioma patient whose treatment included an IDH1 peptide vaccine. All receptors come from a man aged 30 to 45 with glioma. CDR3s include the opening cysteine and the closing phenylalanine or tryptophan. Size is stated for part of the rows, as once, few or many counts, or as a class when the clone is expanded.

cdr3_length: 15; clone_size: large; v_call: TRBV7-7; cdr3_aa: CASSLDPKEGNEQFF
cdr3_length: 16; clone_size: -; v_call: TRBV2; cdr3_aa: CASSFSPGQGGSPQHF
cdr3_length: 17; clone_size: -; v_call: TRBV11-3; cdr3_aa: CASSPSRGRAANNEQFF
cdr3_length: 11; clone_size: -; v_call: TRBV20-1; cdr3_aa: CSARDSYEQYF
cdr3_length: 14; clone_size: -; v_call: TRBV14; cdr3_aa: CASSQLLRPGGDDF
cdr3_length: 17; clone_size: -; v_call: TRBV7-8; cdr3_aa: CASSLVGQPSAGNTIYF
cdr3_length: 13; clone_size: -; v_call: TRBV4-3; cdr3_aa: CASSQEGGVGYTF
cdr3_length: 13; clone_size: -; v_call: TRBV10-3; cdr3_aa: CAISEPQVFEQYF
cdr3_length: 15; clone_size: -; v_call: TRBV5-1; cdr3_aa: CASSPKTGSLYGYTF
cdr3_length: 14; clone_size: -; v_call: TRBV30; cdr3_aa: CAWGTGQRGTEAFF
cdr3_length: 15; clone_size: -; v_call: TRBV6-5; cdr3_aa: CASSYSTVGTYEQYF
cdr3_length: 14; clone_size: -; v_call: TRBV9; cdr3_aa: CASSVEGSGNTIYF
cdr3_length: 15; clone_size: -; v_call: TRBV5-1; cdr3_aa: CASSSNREGSDTQYF
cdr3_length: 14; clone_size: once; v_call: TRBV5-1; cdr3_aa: CASSRQGPPETQYF
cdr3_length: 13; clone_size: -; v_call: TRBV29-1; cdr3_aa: CSAKDGFRETQYF
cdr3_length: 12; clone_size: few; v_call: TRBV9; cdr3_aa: CASSPEGYEQYF
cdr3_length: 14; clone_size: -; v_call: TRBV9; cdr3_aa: CASSPNPLGEKLFF
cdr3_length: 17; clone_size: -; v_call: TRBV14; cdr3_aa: CASSQRGQGENTGELFF
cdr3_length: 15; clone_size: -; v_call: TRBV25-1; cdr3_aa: CASSPPGTSSDEQFF
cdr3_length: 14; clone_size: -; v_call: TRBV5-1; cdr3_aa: CASSTGPRIGTQYF
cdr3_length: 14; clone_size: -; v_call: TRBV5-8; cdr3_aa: CASSLEGEWDTQYF
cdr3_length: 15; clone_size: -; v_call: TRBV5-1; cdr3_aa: CASSLGTFSGTEQYF
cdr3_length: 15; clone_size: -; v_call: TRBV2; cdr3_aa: CASSEALRRAAEAFF
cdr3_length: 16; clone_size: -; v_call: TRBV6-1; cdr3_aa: CASSARRQALNQPQHF
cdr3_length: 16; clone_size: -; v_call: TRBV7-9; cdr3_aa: CASSLWTGGFEETQYF
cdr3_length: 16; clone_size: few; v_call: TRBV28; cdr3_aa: CASSLRGLAETDTQYF
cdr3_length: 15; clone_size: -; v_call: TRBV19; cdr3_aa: CASSKTRQYNQPQHF
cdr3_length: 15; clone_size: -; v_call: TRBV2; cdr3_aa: CASSEDGNRLYGYTF
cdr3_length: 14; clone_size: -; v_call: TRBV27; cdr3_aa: CASRVAGDTGELFF
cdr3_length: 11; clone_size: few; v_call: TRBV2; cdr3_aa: CASTEVGPQHF
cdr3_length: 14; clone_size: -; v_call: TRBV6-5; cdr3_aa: CASSLQGPGLSYTF
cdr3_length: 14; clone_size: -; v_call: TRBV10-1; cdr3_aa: CASSESTRDATQYF
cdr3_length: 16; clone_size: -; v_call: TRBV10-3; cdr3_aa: CAISGGQPTAKNIQYF
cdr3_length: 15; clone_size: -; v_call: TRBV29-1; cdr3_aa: CSVRGLAESPAEQYF